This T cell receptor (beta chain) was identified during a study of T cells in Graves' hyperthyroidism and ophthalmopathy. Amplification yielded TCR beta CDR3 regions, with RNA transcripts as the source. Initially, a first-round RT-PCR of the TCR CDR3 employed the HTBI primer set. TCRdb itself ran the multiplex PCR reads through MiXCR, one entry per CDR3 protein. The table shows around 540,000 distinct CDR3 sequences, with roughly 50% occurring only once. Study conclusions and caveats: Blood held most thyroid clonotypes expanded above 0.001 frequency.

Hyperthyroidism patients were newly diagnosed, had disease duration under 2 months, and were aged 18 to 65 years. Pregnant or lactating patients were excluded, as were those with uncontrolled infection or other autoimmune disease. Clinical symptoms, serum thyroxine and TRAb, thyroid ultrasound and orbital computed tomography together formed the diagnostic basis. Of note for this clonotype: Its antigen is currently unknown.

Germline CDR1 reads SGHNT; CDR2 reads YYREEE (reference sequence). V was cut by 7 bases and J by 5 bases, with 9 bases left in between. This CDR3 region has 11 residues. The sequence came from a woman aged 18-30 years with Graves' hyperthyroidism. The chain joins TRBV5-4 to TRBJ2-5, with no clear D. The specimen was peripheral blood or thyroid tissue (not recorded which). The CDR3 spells CASGQLETQYF. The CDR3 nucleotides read TGTGCCAGCGGTCAGTTGGAGACCCAGTACTTC.